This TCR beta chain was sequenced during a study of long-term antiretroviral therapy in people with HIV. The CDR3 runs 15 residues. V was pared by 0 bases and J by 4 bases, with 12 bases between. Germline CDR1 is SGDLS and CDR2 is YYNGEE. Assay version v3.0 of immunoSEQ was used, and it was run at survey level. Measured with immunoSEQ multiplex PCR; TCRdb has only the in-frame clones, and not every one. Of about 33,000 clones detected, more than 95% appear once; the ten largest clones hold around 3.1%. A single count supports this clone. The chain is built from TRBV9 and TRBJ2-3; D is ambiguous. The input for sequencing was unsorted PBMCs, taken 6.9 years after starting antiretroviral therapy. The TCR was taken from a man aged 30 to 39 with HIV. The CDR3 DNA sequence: TGTGCCAGCAGCGTAGCAAGTGGTCGCGCAGATACGCAGTATTTT. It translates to CASSVASGRADTQYF.